The present T cell receptor beta chain was sequenced within a study of shared T cell receptors in the human thymus. Some clones are missing from TCRdb's copy, which holds only in-frame ones; the method was immunoSEQ multiplex PCR. The sample has over 650,000 clones, about 87% seen once. These data were also reused for a study on human thymus T cells. That report notes: All donors were healthy Finnish infants who were undergoing corrective surgery to treat congenital heart defects. Resections removed during corrective heart surgery provided the thymus tissue used. V and J gene usage appeared biased in thymic and blood repertoires. Reports from related research described highly overlapping thymic repertoires among unrelated individuals.

The sample comprised thymocytes. This sequence was found in a boy younger than two with a congenital heart defect.

CDR3 in DNA: TGCGCCAGCAGCTTGGGATGGTCGGTCCTAGCACGCACAGATACGCAGTATTTT. This encodes CASSLGWSVLARTDTQYF. V gene TRBV5-1 combines with J gene TRBJ2-3, with D possibly being TRBD2 (5 bases). The V and J ends lost 0 bases and 1 base respectively, with 18 bases between them. The CDR3 is 18 residues long. Germline CDR1 is SGHRS and CDR2 is YFSETQ.